In this sample, the clone carrying this T cell receptor (beta chain) turned up many times. MiXCR, run by TCRdb on the 5' RACE reads, gives a single entry per CDR3 protein. The sample lists 9,500 to 12,000 distinct CDR3 sequences; 20% to 25% were seen once. The sample comes from a study of spatial heterogeneity in lung cancer. Study as a whole: The donors, around 72 patients with untreated early-stage non-small cell lung cancer, provided the samples. Averaged across combinations, each unique TCR and UMI pairing appeared more than ten times in raw reads, which were uncorrected.

V shed 2 bases and J shed 4 bases, with 14 bases lying between them. The CDR3 spans 16 residues. The germline CDR1 and CDR2 sequences are MNHNY and SVGAGI (reference sequence). Time point of the sample: blood at routine non-recurrence follow-up after resection. Extraction of whole RNA from tumor, nontumor lung or frozen PBMC preceded unsorted sequencing. Here the sequenced sample was PBMCs, taken at follow-up. This TCR was recovered from a male donor with early-stage non-small cell lung cancer. The chain employs TRBV6-6 and TRBJ2-2; D perhaps matches TRBD2 (6 bases). The CDR3 nucleotides read TGTGCCAGCAGTTACGGGGCGGGGTGGCGCACCGGGGAGCTGTTTTTT. As protein: CASSYGAGWRTGELFF.